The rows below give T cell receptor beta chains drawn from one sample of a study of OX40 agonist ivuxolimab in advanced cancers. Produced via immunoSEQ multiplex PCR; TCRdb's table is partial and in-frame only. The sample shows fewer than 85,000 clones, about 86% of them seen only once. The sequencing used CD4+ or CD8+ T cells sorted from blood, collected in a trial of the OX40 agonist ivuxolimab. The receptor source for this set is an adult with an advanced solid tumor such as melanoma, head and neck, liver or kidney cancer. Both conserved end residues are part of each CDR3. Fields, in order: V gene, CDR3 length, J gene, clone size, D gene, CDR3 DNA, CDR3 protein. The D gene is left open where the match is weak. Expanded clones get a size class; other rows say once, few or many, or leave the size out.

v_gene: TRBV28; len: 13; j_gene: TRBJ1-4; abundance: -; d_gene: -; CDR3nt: TGTGCCAGCAGTTTAGAGACCTTTCAAAAACTGTTTTTT; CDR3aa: CASSLETFQKLFF
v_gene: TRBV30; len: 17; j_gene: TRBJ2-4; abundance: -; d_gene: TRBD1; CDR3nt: TGTGCCTGGAGTGTGTCCCCGGGACAGGGTACCAAAAACATTCAGTACTTC; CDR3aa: CAWSVSPGQGTKNIQYF
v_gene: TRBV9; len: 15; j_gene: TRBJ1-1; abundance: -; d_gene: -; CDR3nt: TGTGCCAGCAGCTCCCGTGGGGGCCCTAACACTGAAGCTTTCTTT; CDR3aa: CASSSRGGPNTEAFF
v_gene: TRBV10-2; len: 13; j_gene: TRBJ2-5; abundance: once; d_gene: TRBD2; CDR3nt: TGCGCCAGCAATCAGCGGGGGGAAGAGACCCAGTACTTC; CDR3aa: CASNQRGEETQYF
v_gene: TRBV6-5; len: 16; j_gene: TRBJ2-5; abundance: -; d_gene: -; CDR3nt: TGTGCCAGCAGTTACTCGTCGGGCCTGGGCGTGGAGACCCAGTACTTC; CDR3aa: CASSYSSGLGVETQYF
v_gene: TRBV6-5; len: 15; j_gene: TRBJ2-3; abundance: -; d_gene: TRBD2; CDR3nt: TGTGCCAGCAGCCTAGCGGGGGCCTCCACAGATACGCAGTATTTT; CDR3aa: CASSLAGASTDTQYF
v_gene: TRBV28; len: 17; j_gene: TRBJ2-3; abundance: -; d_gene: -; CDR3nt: TGTGCCAGCAGTTCCCCCCTCTACAGGGTGGGTACAGATACGCAGTATTTT; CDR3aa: CASSSPLYRVGTDTQYF
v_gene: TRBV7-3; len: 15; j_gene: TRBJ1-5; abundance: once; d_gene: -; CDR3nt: TGTGCCAGCAGCTGGGGTCGCGTAGGGAATCAGCCCCAGCATTTT; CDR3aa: CASSWGRVGNQPQHF
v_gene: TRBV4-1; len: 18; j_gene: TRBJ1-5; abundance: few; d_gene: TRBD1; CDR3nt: TGCGCCAGCAGCCAAAACGCCGGGACAGCGTATAGCAATCAGCCCCAGCATTTT; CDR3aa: CASSQNAGTAYSNQPQHF
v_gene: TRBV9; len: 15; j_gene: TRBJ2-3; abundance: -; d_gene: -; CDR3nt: TGTGCCAGCAGCGTAGAACTAGCCGAAACAGATACGCAGTATTTT; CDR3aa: CASSVELAETDTQYF
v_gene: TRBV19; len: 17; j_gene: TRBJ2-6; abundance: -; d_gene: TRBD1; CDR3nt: TGTGCCAGTAGTTGGGGACAGGGGGCGCAGGGGGCCAACGTCCTGACTTTC; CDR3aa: CASSWGQGAQGANVLTF
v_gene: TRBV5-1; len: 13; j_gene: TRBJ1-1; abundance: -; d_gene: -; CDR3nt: TGCGCCAGCAGCCAACTGGGTCACACTGAAGCTTTCTTT; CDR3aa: CASSQLGHTEAFF
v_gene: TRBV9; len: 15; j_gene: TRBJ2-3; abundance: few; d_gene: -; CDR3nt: TGTGCCAGCAGGCCCCGGGACGGGCGCACAGATACGCAGTATTTT; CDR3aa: CASRPRDGRTDTQYF
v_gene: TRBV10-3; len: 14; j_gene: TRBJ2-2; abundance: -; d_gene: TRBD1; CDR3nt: TGTGCCATCAGTGGGGACAGACACACCGGGGAGCTGTTTTTT; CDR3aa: CAISGDRHTGELFF
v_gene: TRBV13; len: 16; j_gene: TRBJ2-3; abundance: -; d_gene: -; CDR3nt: TGTGCCAGCAGCTTAGGTGGGGGGGCGCGGACAGATACGCAGTATTTT; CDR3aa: CASSLGGGARTDTQYF
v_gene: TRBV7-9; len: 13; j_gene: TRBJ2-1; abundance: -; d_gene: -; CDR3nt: TGTGCCAGCAGCTTAGCGGTCAGGAATGAGCAGTTCTTC; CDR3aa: CASSLAVRNEQFF
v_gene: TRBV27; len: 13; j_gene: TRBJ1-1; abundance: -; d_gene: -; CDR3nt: TGTGCCAGCAGTTTGGCAGGTCCCACTGAAGCTTTCTTT; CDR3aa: CASSLAGPTEAFF
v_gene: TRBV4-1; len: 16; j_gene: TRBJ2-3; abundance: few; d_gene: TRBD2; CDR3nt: TGCGCCAGCAGCCTCTCCGTGGGCGGGGGGGCAGATACGCAGTATTTT; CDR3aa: CASSLSVGGGADTQYF
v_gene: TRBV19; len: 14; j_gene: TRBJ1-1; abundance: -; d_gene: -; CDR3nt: TGTGCCAGTAGTATAGGGGGGGCGAACACTGAAGCTTTCTTT; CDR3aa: CASSIGGANTEAFF
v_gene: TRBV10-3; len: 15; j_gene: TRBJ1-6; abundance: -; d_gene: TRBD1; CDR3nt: TGTGCCATCAGGCCGACAGGGGGCGAGAATTCACCCCTCCACTTT; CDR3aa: CAIRPTGGENSPLHF
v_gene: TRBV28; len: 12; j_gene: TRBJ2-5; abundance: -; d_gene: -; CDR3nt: TGTGCCAGCAGTTTTAGGGAATCGACCCAGTACTTC; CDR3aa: CASSFRESTQYF
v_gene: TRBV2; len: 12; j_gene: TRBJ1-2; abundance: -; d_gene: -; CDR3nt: TGTGCCACGGATACCAAAGTGTCTCGCTACACCTTC; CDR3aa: CATDTKVSRYTF
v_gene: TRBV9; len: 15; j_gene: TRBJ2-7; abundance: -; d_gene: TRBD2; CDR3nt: TGTGCCAGCAGCGTAGGACTAGCGGGGGTCGACGAGCAGTACTTC; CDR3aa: CASSVGLAGVDEQYF
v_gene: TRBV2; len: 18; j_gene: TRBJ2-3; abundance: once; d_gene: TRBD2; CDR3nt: TGTGCCAGCAGTGCTTGGACTAGCGGGGGGGTGAGCACAGATACGCAGTATTTT; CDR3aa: CASSAWTSGGVSTDTQYF
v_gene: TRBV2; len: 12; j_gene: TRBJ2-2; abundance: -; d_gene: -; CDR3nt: TGTGCCAGCACACAGAACACCGGGGAGCTGTTTTTT; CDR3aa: CASTQNTGELFF
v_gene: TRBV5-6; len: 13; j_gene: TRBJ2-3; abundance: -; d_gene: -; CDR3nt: TGTGCCAGCAGCTTGGGGCCCACAGATACGCAGTATTTT; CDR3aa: CASSLGPTDTQYF
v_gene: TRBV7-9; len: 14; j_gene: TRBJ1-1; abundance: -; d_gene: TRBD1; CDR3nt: TGTGCCAGCAGCTTAGCCGGGACAGGGGTTCGCGCTTTCTTT; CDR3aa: CASSLAGTGVRAFF